The rows below give T cell receptor beta chains drawn from one sample of a study of vaccination and CD4 T cells after COVID-19. TCRdb itself ran the PCR reads through MiXCR, one entry per CDR3 protein. Of 15,000 to 20,000 distinct CDR3 sequences listed, around two fifths are singletons. Antigen specificity for these receptors is unknown. Here the sequenced sample was CD4+ T cells from blood, cultured in vitro, taken after SARS-CoV-2 vaccination. These receptors all stem from a human donor who had recovered from COVID-19. Each CDR3 is given with its conserved first and last residue. D genes are given only for firm matches. A row's size may be missing; if present it is once, few, many or a size class.

abundance: .
d_gene: .
j_gene: TRBJ1-2
v_gene: TRBV7-9
CDR3aa: CASSLNMGGYTF
CDR3nt: TGTGCCAGCAGCTTAAACATGGGTGGCTACACCTTC

abundance: few
d_gene: TRBD1
j_gene: TRBJ2-7
v_gene: TRBV5-4
CDR3aa: CASSRNPTGFTYEQYF
CDR3nt: TGTGCCAGCAGCCGGAACCCGACAGGGTTTACCTACGAGCAGTACTTC

abundance: few
d_gene: .
j_gene: TRBJ2-1
v_gene: TRBV2
CDR3aa: CASRGSILYNEQFF
CDR3nt: TGTGCCAGCAGGGGGTCTATCCTATACAATGAGCAGTTCTTC

abundance: few
d_gene: TRBD2
j_gene: TRBJ2-2
v_gene: TRBV20-1
CDR3aa: CSARDPRTSGRTGELFF
CDR3nt: TGCAGTGCTAGAGATCCGAGGACTAGCGGGAGAACCGGGGAGCTGTTTTTT

abundance: .
d_gene: TRBD2
j_gene: TRBJ2-1
v_gene: TRBV20-1
CDR3aa: CRISGRASYEQFF
CDR3nt: TGCAGGATAAGCGGGAGGGCCAGTTATGAGCAGTTCTTC

abundance: .
d_gene: TRBD2
j_gene: TRBJ2-3
v_gene: TRBV20-1
CDR3aa: CSASTSGYPTDTQYF
CDR3nt: TGCAGTGCTTCTACTAGCGGATATCCCACAGATACGCAGTATTTT

abundance: .
d_gene: TRBD1
j_gene: TRBJ1-3
v_gene: TRBV5-4
CDR3aa: CASSVDRGNTIYF
CDR3nt: TGTGCCAGCAGCGTGGACAGGGGAAACACCATATATTTT

abundance: .
d_gene: .
j_gene: TRBJ2-3
v_gene: TRBV20-1
CDR3aa: CSASSASSTDTQYF
CDR3nt: TGCAGTGCTTCAAGCGCCTCTAGCACAGATACGCAGTATTTT

abundance: .
d_gene: TRBD1
j_gene: TRBJ1-1
v_gene: TRBV28
CDR3aa: CASRASDRTALF
CDR3nt: TGTGCCAGCAGAGCCTCGGACAGGACAGCTCTCTTT

abundance: .
d_gene: TRBD1
j_gene: TRBJ2-3
v_gene: TRBV20-1
CDR3aa: CSAARTGSPDTQYF
CDR3nt: TGCAGTGCTGCCCGGACAGGGAGTCCAGATACGCAGTATTTT

abundance: .
d_gene: .
j_gene: TRBJ2-3
v_gene: TRBV19
CDR3aa: CASSIDPRVTPTDTQYF
CDR3nt: TGTGCCAGTAGTATAGACCCCCGTGTGACACCCACAGATACGCAGTATTTT

abundance: few
d_gene: .
j_gene: TRBJ1-2
v_gene: TRBV6-5
CDR3aa: CASSYRPLLGYGYTF
CDR3nt: TGTGCCAGCAGTTATCGTCCCCTACTGGGCTATGGCTACACCTTC

abundance: few
d_gene: .
j_gene: TRBJ2-5
v_gene: TRBV7-3
CDR3aa: CASSRGQLSGETQYF
CDR3nt: TGTGCCAGCAGCCGAGGACAGCTTTCAGGAGAGACCCAGTACTTC

abundance: .
d_gene: .
j_gene: TRBJ1-5
v_gene: TRBV19
CDR3aa: CASSIDAGDRQPQHF
CDR3nt: TGTGCCAGTAGTATAGATGCAGGGGATAGACAGCCCCAGCATTTT

abundance: .
d_gene: .
j_gene: TRBJ2-3
v_gene: TRBV6-1
CDR3aa: CASSGLRAQSTDTQYF
CDR3nt: TGTGCCAGCAGCGGCTTGAGGGCCCAGAGCACAGATACGCAGTATTTT

abundance: .
d_gene: .
j_gene: TRBJ2-1
v_gene: TRBV20-1
CDR3aa: CSARDWGTGTPNELFF
CDR3nt: .

abundance: large
d_gene: TRBD1
j_gene: TRBJ1-6
v_gene: TRBV20-1
CDR3aa: CSARVGRTGGRNSPLHF
CDR3nt: TGCAGTGCTAGAGTAGGAAGGACAGGGGGCAGAAATTCACCCCTCCACTTT

abundance: .
d_gene: TRBD2
j_gene: TRBJ2-5
v_gene: TRBV5-1
CDR3aa: CASSMGLAGVRETQYF
CDR3nt: TGCGCCAGCAGCATGGGACTAGCGGGAGTCAGAGAGACCCAGTACTTC

abundance: .
d_gene: TRBD2
j_gene: TRBJ2-1
v_gene: TRBV2
CDR3aa: CASSLGLSYYNEQFF
CDR3nt: TGTGCCAGCAGTTTGGGACTATCCTACTACAATGAGCAGTTCTTC

abundance: .
d_gene: TRBD2
j_gene: TRBJ2-3
v_gene: TRBV18
CDR3aa: CASSPTGTSMNTQYF
CDR3nt: TGTGCCAGCTCACCAACCGGGACTAGCATGAATACGCAGTATTTT

abundance: medium-sized
d_gene: TRBD1
j_gene: TRBJ2-5
v_gene: TRBV2
CDR3aa: CASSEGDRVGTQYF
CDR3nt: TGTGCCAGCAGTGAAGGAGACAGGGTCGGGACCCAGTACTTC

abundance: .
d_gene: .
j_gene: TRBJ2-3
v_gene: TRBV14
CDR3aa: CASLRGQSPTDTQYF
CDR3nt: TGTGCCAGCCTGCGGGGACAGTCCCCAACAGATACGCAGTATTTT

abundance: .
d_gene: .
j_gene: TRBJ1-4
v_gene: TRBV19
CDR3aa: CASSGRTAATNEKLFF
CDR3nt: TGTGCCAGTAGTGGAAGGACAGCAGCAACTAATGAAAAACTGTTTTTT

abundance: .
d_gene: .
j_gene: TRBJ1-1
v_gene: TRBV4-1
CDR3aa: CASSQGYGTNTEAFF
CDR3nt: TGCGCCAGCAGCCAAGGTTACGGCACTAACACTGAAGCTTTCTTT

abundance: .
d_gene: .
j_gene: TRBJ1-2
v_gene: TRBV20-1
CDR3aa: CSASKVQGRAGYTF
CDR3nt: TGCAGTGCTTCTAAGGTCCAGGGTAGGGCTGGCTACACCTTC

abundance: .
d_gene: .
j_gene: TRBJ1-1
v_gene: TRBV7-2
CDR3aa: CASSLGVVTEAFF
CDR3nt: TGTGCCAGCAGCTTAGGGGTGGTCACTGAAGCTTTCTTT

abundance: few
d_gene: TRBD1
j_gene: TRBJ1-4
v_gene: TRBV5-1
CDR3aa: CASSLGDSRGEKLFF
CDR3nt: TGCGCCAGCAGCTTGGGGGACAGCCGAGGGGAAAAACTGTTTTTT

abundance: few
d_gene: TRBD1
j_gene: TRBJ1-2
v_gene: TRBV28
CDR3aa: CASNPPRGSRDSYGYTF
CDR3nt: TGTGCCAGCAACCCCCCCCGGGGGAGTCGGGACAGCTATGGCTACACCTTC

abundance: .
d_gene: .
j_gene: TRBJ1-2
v_gene: TRBV28
CDR3aa: CASRTPRQAANYGYTF
CDR3nt: TGTGCCAGCAGGACCCCGAGACAGGCCGCTAACTATGGCTACACCTTC